Each of the 31 T cell receptor beta chains below was sequenced from the same sample in a study of cytomegalovirus exposure and HLA in healthy donors. PCR involved 60 Vbeta and 13 Jbeta primers. The repertoire was sequenced with immunoSEQ multiplex PCR; TCRdb's copy has only in-frame clones and lacks some. The repertoire has approximately 220,000 clones, roughly 83% of them found once; the top ten carry 1.4%. The sequenced sample consisted of PBMCs. The receptors here all came from a girl between 10 and 17 years old in good health and CMV-seronegative.

The chain links TRBV5-6 to TRBJ1-2; 9 bases line up with TRBD1. CDR1 is SGHDT and CDR2 is YYEEEE in the germline V gene. The length of the CDR3 is 15 residues. Trimming took 0 bases from V and 8 from J; bases not matched to a gene: 8. In DNA, the CDR3 is TGTGCCAGCAGCTTGGTGGGGGACAGGGTGGGCGGCTACACCTTC. Its protein product is CASSLVGDRVGGYTF.

This sequence joins TRBV5-6 and TRBJ1-4; D ambiguous. Between the trimmed V and J ends, which lost 0 bases and 5 bases, there was a span of 20 bases. The CDR3 sequence is 18 residues long. From germline, CDR1 is SGHDT and CDR2 YYEEEE. CDR3 sequence reads: CASSLGGGPLGGNEKLFF. The CDR3 DNA reads TGTGCCAGCAGCTTGGGTGGTGGGCCTCTAGGAGGAAATGAAAAACTGTTTTTT. The full variable domain, rest sourced from reference TRBV5-6 and TRBJ1-4, is DAGVTQSPTHLIKTRGQQVTLRCSPKSGHDTVSWYQQALGQGPQFIFQYYEEEERQRGNFPDRFSGHQFPNYSSELNVNALLLGDSALYLCASSLGGGPLGGNEKLFFGSGTQLSVL.

The count of this clone is one. The J gene is TRBJ2-2, the V gene TRBV9; the D is unclear. CDR3 size: 14 residues. Trimming took 0 bases from V and 3 from J, leaving 6 bases between them. Germline loops: CDR1 SGDLS, CDR2 YYNGEE. The chain's CDR3 is CASSVVLHTGELFF. The CDR3 nucleotides are TGTGCCAGCAGCGTAGTCCTCCACACCGGGGAGCTGTTTTTT.

The chain carries TRBV6-4 and TRBJ2-7; D gene ambiguous. Trimming removed 9 bases from V and 4 bases from J, with 4 bases in between. CDR3 length: 9 residues. Germline values: CDR1 MRHNA, CDR2 SNTAGT. The chain's CDR3 is CASHYEQYF. CDR3 in DNA: TGTGCCAGTCATTACGAGCAGTACTTC.

In this sample, this clone turned up a few times. This CDR3 is CASSRTGGELFF. The CDR3 nucleotides read TGTGCCAGCAGCCGTACCGGCGGGGAGCTGTTTTTT. The V call is TRBV4-2, the J call TRBJ2-2; D not certain. The CDR3 contains 12 residues. The V gene lost 4 bases and the J gene lost 7 bases, with 7 bases spanning the gap. In germline, CDR1 is LGHNA, CDR2 YNFKEQ.

The chain joins TRBV6-5 to TRBJ2-3; 8 bases agree with TRBD2. Germline-derived CDR1 and CDR2 are MNHEY and SVGAGI. V was clipped by 2 bases and J by 6 bases; unmatched bases: 4. This CDR3 comprises 14 residues. The CDR3 DNA is TGTGCCAGCAGTTACCGTAGCGGGGCCGATACGCAGTATTTT. It translates to CASSYRSGADTQYF.

V usage is TRBV7-9 and J usage is TRBJ2-5; D gene ambiguous. The CDR3 covers 13 residues. The V and J ends lost 5 bases and 5 bases respectively, with 12 bases between them. The V gene's germline CDR1 is SEHNR and CDR2 FQNEAQ (reference sequence). CDR3 residues: CASSLGFVETQYF. In nucleotides, the CDR3 is TGTGCCAGCAGCCTCGGTTTCGTCGAGACCCAGTACTTC.

The V gene is TRBV7-3, the J gene TRBJ2-1; TRBD2 agrees at 8 bases. Germline CDR1 reads SGHTA; CDR2 reads FQGTGA. J was trimmed by 9 bases and V by 1 base; bases with no gene match: 5. This CDR3 spans 14 amino acids. The CDR3: CASSLMGTRGEQFF. The CDR3 DNA is TGTGCCAGCAGCTTAATGGGGACTAGGGGTGAGCAGTTCTTC.

The chain combines TRBV7-9 with TRBJ2-5, with TRBD1 matching over 7 bases. The V gene end was trimmed by 1 base and the J gene end by 5 bases; junction bases not matched to a gene: 4. CDR1 SEHNR and CDR2 FQNEAQ come from the germline V gene (reference sequence). This CDR3 spans 14 amino acids. This CDR3 is CASSLEGARETQYF. For the CDR3, the DNA is TGTGCCAGCAGCTTAGAGGGGGCGCGGGAGACCCAGTACTTC.

Turning to this clone: A read error may produce the germline difference seen at one junction end. This chain links TRBV7-9 with TRBJ2-3; D not resolved. The CDR3 sequence is 12 residues long. From germline, CDR1 is SEHNR and CDR2 FQNEAQ (reference sequence). CDR3 region: CSSSSSTDTQYF. In DNA, the CDR3 is TGTTCCAGCAGCTCCTCCACAGATACGCAGTATTTT. The full variable domain, rest sourced from reference TRBV7-9 and TRBJ2-3, is DTGVSQNPRHKITKRGQNVTFRCDPISEHNRLYWYRQTLGQGPEFLTYFQNEAQLEKSRLLSDRFSAERPKGSFSTLEIQRTEQGDSAMYLCSSSSSTDTQYFGPGTRLTVL.

This chain connects TRBV5-4 to TRBJ2-7; possibly TRBD1 for D (6 bases). Between the trimmed V and J ends, which lost 2 bases and 3 bases, there was a span of 15 bases. Per germline, CDR1 SGHNT and CDR2 YYREEE (reference sequence). The CDR3 runs to 15 residues. This CDR3 is CASSLDGQRNYEQYF. The DNA of the CDR3 is TGTGCCAGCAGCTTAGATGGACAGAGGAACTACGAGCAGTACTTC.

This clone is a singleton in its sample. V gene TRBV15 combines with J gene TRBJ1-2; the D gene is possibly TRBD1 (5 bases). Per the germline V gene, CDR1 is LNHNV and CDR2 is YYDKDF (reference sequence). V shed 0 bases and J shed 3 bases, with 8 bases lying between them. This CDR3 has 14 amino acids. DNA of the CDR3: TGTGCCACCAGCAGAGATAAGGGGCACTATGGCTACACCTTC. Translation: CATSRDKGHYGYTF.

The rearrangement links TRBV5-6 to TRBJ2-1, with TRBD2 as a possible D gene (6 bases). This CDR3 spans 13 amino acids. V was clipped by 4 bases and J by 8 bases, with 13 bases between them. Germline V gene data show CDR1 as SGHDT and CDR2 as YYEEEE. The chain's CDR3 is CASSPRRRDEQFF. DNA for the CDR3: TGTGCCAGCAGCCCCCGGAGGAGGGATGAGCAGTTCTTC.

This rearrangement joins TRBV18 to TRBJ2-3; 10 bases match TRBD2. This CDR3 has 16 residues. Per the germline V gene, CDR1 is KGHSH and CDR2 is LQKENI. With 2 bases clipped from V and 3 bases from J, the junction kept 5 bases outside the gene matches. The CDR3 DNA sequence: TGTGCCAGCTCACCAATCGGGACTAGCGTAACAGATACGCAGTATTTT. It codes for CASSPIGTSVTDTQYF.

The CDR3 spells CASSLGVVNYGYTF. CDR3 coding DNA: TGTGCCAGTAGCCTGGGAGTCGTCAACTATGGCTACACCTTC. The chain is built from TRBV19 and TRBJ1-2; D is unclear. CDR3 length equals 14 residues. Germline CDR1 LNHDA, CDR2 SQIVND (reference sequence). Trimming removed 6 bases at V and 2 bases at J, with 13 bases between.

This rearrangement joins TRBV9 to TRBJ2-7; the match to TRBD1 covers 9 bases. The CDR3 is 14 amino acids. Trimming cost V 1 base and J 2 bases; bases outside gene matches: 1. Germline V lookup: CDR1 SGDLS, CDR2 YYNGEE. The chain's CDR3 is CASSVRTGAYEQYF. In nucleotides, the CDR3 is TGTGCCAGCAGCGTAAGGACAGGGGCCTACGAGCAGTACTTC. Combining the CDR3 with reference TRBV9 and TRBJ2-7 gives the whole variable domain DSGVTQTPKHLITATGQRVTLRCSPRSGDLSVYWYQQSLDQGLQFLIQYYNGEERAKGNILERFSAQQFPDLHSELNLSSLELGDSALYFCASSVRTGAYEQYFGPGTRLTVT.

The CDR3 sequence is CASGMGSQGLAGTDTQYF. The CDR3 bases are TGCGCCAGCGGAATGGGGAGCCAGGGACTAGCGGGCACAGATACGCAGTATTTT. The chain recombines TRBV5-1 with TRBJ2-3; 11 nucleotides agree with TRBD2. Trimming at V came to 7 bases and at J to 1 base, leaving 14 bases not matched to a gene. This CDR3 is built from 18 residues. Germline CDR1 and CDR2: SGHRS and YFSETQ.

The chain has TRBV2 and TRBJ2-5; TRBD1 matches 10 bases. There are 14 residues in the CDR3. Germline-derived CDR1 and CDR2 are SNHLY and FYNNEI. V was pared by 10 bases and J by 3 bases, with 8 bases of the junction left unmatched. Here the CDR3 DNA reads TGTGCCACCGCGAGGGACAGGGGCGAAGAGACCCAGTACTTC. As protein: CATARDRGEETQYF.

This chain connects TRBV29-1 to TRBJ2-7, with 10 bases identical to TRBD2. The V and J ends lost 3 bases and 7 bases, in that order; junction bases with no gene match: 12. The germline CDR1 and CDR2 sequences are SQVTM and ANQGSEA. The CDR3 contains 15 residues. CDR3 bases: TGCAGCGTTGATGGATCTAGCGGGGGAATATGGGAGCAGTACTTC. Translated: CSVDGSSGGIWEQYF.

The chain joins TRBV7-9 to TRBJ2-1; 8 bases map to TRBD1. The CDR3 has 15 amino acids. From germline, CDR1 is SEHNR and CDR2 FQNEAQ (reference sequence). Trimming cost V 0 bases and J 10 bases; bases outside gene matches: 8. CDR3 DNA sequence: TGTGCCAGCAGCTTAGCCCCAGGGGGCCCAGGGGAGCAGTTCTTC. Translation: CASSLAPGGPGEQFF.

This rearrangement joins TRBV11-2 to TRBJ1-1; D may be TRBD1 (5 bases). V lost 7 bases and J 3 bases, leaving 21 bases between the germline ends. CDR1 and CDR2 from the germline V gene are SGHAT and FQNNGV. The CDR3 runs 16 residues. DNA of the CDR3: TGTGCCAGCATCCCCTACTCCGGGGGACGAGACACTGAAGCTTTCTTT. This sequence encodes CASIPYSGGRDTEAFF.

The chain carries TRBV2 and TRBJ2-6; no clear D gene. The germline V and J ends were trimmed by 4 bases and 5 bases, with 3 bases remaining between them. The CDR3 covers 12 residues. Germline assignment: CDR1 SNHLY and CDR2 FYNNEI. CDR3 loop: CASSARANVLTF. CDR3 sequence (DNA): TGTGCCAGCAGTGCTCGGGCCAACGTCCTGACTTTC.

This sequence joins TRBV5-1 and TRBJ2-2; D gene unclear. The CDR3 is 15 amino acids. The germline V gene has CDR1 SGHRS and CDR2 YFSETQ. Trimming pared 0 bases from V and 6 bases from J, leaving 12 bases between. The CDR3 reads CASSLDSNVAGELFF. The CDR3 DNA reads TGCGCCAGCAGCTTGGACTCCAATGTCGCCGGGGAGCTGTTTTTT.

This chain connects TRBV9 to TRBJ2-5; 9 bases fit TRBD2. The CDR3 totals 13 residues. Germline assignment: CDR1 SGDLS and CDR2 YYNGEE. V shed 0 bases, J shed 8 bases, and the junction held 2 bases outside the gene matches. For the CDR3, the DNA is TGTGCCAGCAGCGTAGGACTAGCGGCAACCCAGTACTTC. This sequence encodes CASSVGLAATQYF.

V is TRBV2 and J is TRBJ2-1; a weak D match, TRBD2 (5 bases). CDR1 is SNHLY and CDR2 is FYNNEI in the germline V gene. V lost 7 bases to trimming and J lost 9 bases, with 10 bases between them. This CDR3 has 11 residues. For the CDR3, the DNA is TGTGCCAGCACCCCCGAGGGTGAGCAGTTCTTC. Its protein product is CASTPEGEQFF.

The CDR3 here is CATSRVGTSGRAYNEQFF. DNA for the CDR3: TGTGCCACCAGCAGAGTGGGGACTAGCGGGAGGGCCTACAATGAGCAGTTCTTC. This rearrangement joins TRBV15 to TRBJ2-1; 16 bases fit TRBD2. This CDR3 is built from 18 residues. The ends lost 1 base at V and 2 bases at J; junction bases unmatched: 2. Per the germline V gene, CDR1 is LNHNV and CDR2 is YYDKDF (reference sequence).

The genes are TRBV30 and TRBJ2-1; maybe TRBD2 (6 bases). This CDR3 comprises 15 residues. CDR1 is GTSNPN and CDR2 is SVGIG in the germline V gene (reference sequence). Trimming left V 4 bases short and J 8 bases short, with 21 bases between. As DNA, the CDR3 is TGTGCCTGGACGGCCCTTAGCGCGGGGCTCCATGAGCAGTTCTTC. Its translation is CAWTALSAGLHEQFF.

In regard to this clone: Other DNA sequences within the sample encode an identical CDR3. The chain carries TRBV7-2 and TRBJ2-7; weak D call: TRBD2 (7 bases). From germline, CDR1 is SGHTA and CDR2 FQGNSA. Trimming pared 1 base from V and 2 bases from J, leaving 9 bases between. The CDR3 runs to 14 residues. The CDR3 loop is CASSLGGGPYEQYF. In DNA form, the CDR3 reads TGTGCCAGCAGCTTAGGGGGGGGCCCCTACGAGCAGTACTTC.

The DNA for the CDR3 is TGCAGTGCGGGACACCCCTATGGCTACACCTTC. The encoded protein is CSAGHPYGYTF. The chain links TRBV20-1 to TRBJ1-2; D might be TRBD1 (6 bases). V was cut by 6 bases and J by 4 bases, with 9 bases left in between. This CDR3 has 11 residues. CDR1 DFQATT and CDR2 SNEGSKA come from the germline V gene (reference sequence).

Here the CDR3 reads CATRQVGAYEQYF. CDR3 nucleotides: TGTGCCACCAGACAGGTAGGGGCCTACGAGCAGTACTTC. The genes are TRBV19 and TRBJ2-7; a possible D gene is TRBD1 (6 bases). Germline CDR1 reads LNHDA; CDR2 reads SQIVND (reference sequence). V lost 10 bases to trimming and J lost 2 bases, with 15 bases between them. The CDR3 sequence is 13 residues long.

V usage is TRBV19 and J usage is TRBJ2-7; 8 bases are a match to TRBD2. In germline, CDR1 is LNHDA, CDR2 SQIVND (reference sequence). Trimming cost V 3 bases and J 2 bases; bases outside gene matches: 6. This CDR3 has 15 residues. The CDR3, as DNA: TGTGCCAGTAGTATGGATAGTAGCGGGACCTACGAGCAGTACTTC. It translates to CASSMDSSGTYEQYF.